The present T cell receptor (beta chain) was sequenced within a study of human T cells and chemical hapten exposure. Study-level points and caveats: The number of TCRs over 1 in 1000 frequency stayed unchanged after DPC. Patch test score was positively correlated with the counts of TCRs that had expanded at PT1.

Looked up from germline, CDR1 is MNHEY and CDR2 is SMNVEV (reference sequence). With 3 bases clipped from V and 3 bases from J, the junction kept 5 bases outside the gene matches. The CDR3 is made up of 16 amino acids. Each cDNA molecule in the library carried unique molecular identifiers. TCRdb reanalysed the RACE reads using MiXCR and keeps one entry per CDR3 protein. The sample consists of more than 250,000 distinct CDR3 sequences, approximately 8% of them appearing once. On this clonotype: Its specificity is unknown.

Time point defined: pre-sensitization, week 0. The sample's treatment: therapeutic diphenylcyclopropenone sensitization with weekly scalp DPC. The specimen was whole blood, collected in connection with sensitization to the hapten diphenylcyclopropenone (DPC). The chain couples TRBV27 to TRBJ2-1; 10 bases map to TRBD1. The receptor was derived from a man aged 18 to 30 with alopecia areata. Some clones in this sample may be carry-over from other donors' samples. The CDR3 is CASSFQGTGDYNEQFF. CDR3 DNA sequence: TGTGCCAGCAGTTTTCAGGGGACAGGGGACTACAATGAGCAGTTCTTC.